This entry features one T cell receptor (beta chain) sequence. Its antigen is unidentified. CDR1 and CDR2 (germline): DFQATT, SNEGSKA (reference sequence). The CDR3 has 13 residues. Between the trimmed V and J ends, which lost 5 bases and 6 bases, there was a span of 16 bases. The source of the sample is a study of CD8+CD57+ T cells in acquired aplastic anemia. Study results and caveats: CD8+ Simpson's diversity in patients was not significantly different from that in controls.

TCR beta VDJ and CDR3 profiling used genomic DNA as template. TCRdb called the reads again in MiXCR, with one record for every CDR3 protein. Here the sample spans 150,000 to 200,000 distinct CDR3 sequences, around three fifths being singletons. J is TRBJ1-2 and V is TRBV20-1; D gene unclear. The sequencing input was sorted CD4+, CD8+, or CD8+CD57+ T cells (not recorded which) from PBMCs. This TCR derives from a human donor with severe aplastic anemia or a healthy control (not recorded which). CDR3 loop: CSALHPLQDGYTF. The CDR3 coding sequence is TGCAGTGCTCTCCACCCCCTCCAGGATGGCTACACCTTC.